The sequence of this T cell receptor (beta chain) was determined in a study of shared clonotypes between healthy human individuals. For the study at large: Each donor's CD8 memory used one plate, CD8 naive two, each CD4 subset three.

All participating donors were Caucasian adults from Nashville, Tennessee. TCRdb's table, derived via immunoSEQ multiplex PCR, lists solely in-frame clones and lacks some. Among about 1.5 million clones listed, 98% were seen once. The CDR3 covers 14 residues. V was clipped by 0 bases and J by 1 base, with 6 bases between them. Germline assignment: CDR1 KGHSH and CDR2 LQKENI. The source material was naive CD4+ T cells sorted from blood. The sample's subset: CD45RA+ positively selected. The sequence was obtained from a man aged 30 to 45 in good health. V is TRBV18 and J is TRBJ1-2; D is uncertain. CDR3: CASSPPNSNYGYTF. The CDR3 coding sequence is TGTGCCAGCTCACCACCGAACAGTAACTATGGCTACACCTTC.